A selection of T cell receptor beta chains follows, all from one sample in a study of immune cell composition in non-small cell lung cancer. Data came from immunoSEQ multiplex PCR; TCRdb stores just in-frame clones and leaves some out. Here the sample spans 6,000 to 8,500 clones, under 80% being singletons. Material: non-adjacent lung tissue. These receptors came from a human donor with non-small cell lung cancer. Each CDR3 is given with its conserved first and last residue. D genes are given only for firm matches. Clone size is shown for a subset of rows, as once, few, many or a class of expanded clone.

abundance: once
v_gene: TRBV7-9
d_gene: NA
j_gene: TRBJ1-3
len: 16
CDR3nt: TGTGCCAGCAGCTTAGGAGGATTCAGCTCTGGAAACACCATATATTTT
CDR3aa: CASSLGGFSSGNTIYF

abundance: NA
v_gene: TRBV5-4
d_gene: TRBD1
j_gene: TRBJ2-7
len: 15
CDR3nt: TGTGCCACCGGGGGGGACAGGGGTGGCTCCTACGAGCAGTACTTC
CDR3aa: CATGGDRGGSYEQYF

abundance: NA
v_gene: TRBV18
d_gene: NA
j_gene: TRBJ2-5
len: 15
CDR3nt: TGTGCCAGCTCACCGGCCGCGACAGGACAAGAGACCCAGTACTTC
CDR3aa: CASSPAATGQETQYF

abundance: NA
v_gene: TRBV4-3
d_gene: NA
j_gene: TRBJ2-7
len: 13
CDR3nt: TGCGCCAGCAGCCAAGCAGGGGTTAACGAGCAGTACTTC
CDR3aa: CASSQAGVNEQYF

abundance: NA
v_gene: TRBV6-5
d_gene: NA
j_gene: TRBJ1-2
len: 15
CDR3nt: TGTGCCAGCAGTTCCAGAAACAGGTTCCATGGGGGCTACACCTTC
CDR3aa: CASSSRNRFHGGYTF

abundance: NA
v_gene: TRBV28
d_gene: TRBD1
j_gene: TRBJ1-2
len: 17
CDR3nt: TGTGCCAGCACCGGGACAGGGCTCCGAAAATTTAACTATGGCTACACCTTC
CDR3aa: CASTGTGLRKFNYGYTF

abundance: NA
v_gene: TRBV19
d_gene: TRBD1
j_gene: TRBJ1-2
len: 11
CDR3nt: TGTGCCAGTAGTACGACAGGGGGCTACACCTTC
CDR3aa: CASSTTGGYTF

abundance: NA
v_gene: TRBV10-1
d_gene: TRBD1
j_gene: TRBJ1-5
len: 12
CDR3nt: TGCGCCAGCAGCAGGGGGAATCAGCCCCAGCATTTT
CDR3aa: CASSRGNQPQHF

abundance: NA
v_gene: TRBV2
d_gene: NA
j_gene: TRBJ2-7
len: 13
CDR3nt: TGTGCCAGCAGACAGGGAGAAGCCTACGAGCAGTACTTC
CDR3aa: CASRQGEAYEQYF

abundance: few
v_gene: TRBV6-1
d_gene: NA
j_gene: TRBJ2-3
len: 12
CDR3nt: TGTGCCACCGCGTTCAGCACAGATACGCAGTATTTT
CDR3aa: CATAFSTDTQYF

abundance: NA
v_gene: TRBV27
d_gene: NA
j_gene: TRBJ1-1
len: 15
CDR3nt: TGTGCCAGCAGTTTTAATGAGGATCTGAACACTGAAGCTTTCTTT
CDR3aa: CASSFNEDLNTEAFF

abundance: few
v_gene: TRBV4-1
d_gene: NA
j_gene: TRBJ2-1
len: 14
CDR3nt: TGCGCCAGCAGCCAAACGGGAGTAGAGAATGAGCAGTTCTTC
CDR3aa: CASSQTGVENEQFF

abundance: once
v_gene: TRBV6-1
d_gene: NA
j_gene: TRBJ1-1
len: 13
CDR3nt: TGTGCCAGCAGCGCCACAGGGAACACTGAAGCTTTCTTT
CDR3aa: CASSATGNTEAFF

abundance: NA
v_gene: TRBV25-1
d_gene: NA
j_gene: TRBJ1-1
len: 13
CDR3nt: TGTGCCAGCAGGGGGCAGGGGCTCACTGAAGCTTTCTTT
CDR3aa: CASRGQGLTEAFF

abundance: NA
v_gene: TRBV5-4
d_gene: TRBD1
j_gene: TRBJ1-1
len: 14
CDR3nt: TGTGCCAGCATTAGACAGGGGGCTAAAACTGAAGCTTTCTTT
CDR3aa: CASIRQGAKTEAFF

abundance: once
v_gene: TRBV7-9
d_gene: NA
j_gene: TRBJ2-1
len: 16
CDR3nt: TGTGCCAGCAGCTTAGCGGGGCGGGGGCAAAACAATGAGCAGTTCTTC
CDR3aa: CASSLAGRGQNNEQFF

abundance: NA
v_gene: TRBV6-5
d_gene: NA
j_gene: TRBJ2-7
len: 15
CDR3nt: TGTGCCAGCAGTTACCTCGACAGATACTCCTACGAGCAGTACTTC
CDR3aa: CASSYLDRYSYEQYF

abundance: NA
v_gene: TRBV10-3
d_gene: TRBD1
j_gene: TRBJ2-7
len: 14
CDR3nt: TGTGCCATCAGGACGGGACAGGGGGCTGAAGAGCAGTACTTC
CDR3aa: CAIRTGQGAEEQYF

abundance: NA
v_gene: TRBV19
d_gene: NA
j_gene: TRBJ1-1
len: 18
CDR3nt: TGTGCCAGTAGTTTGGGGACATGGTCTCGTGGGGGGGACACTGAAGCTTTCTTT
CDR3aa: CASSLGTWSRGGDTEAFF

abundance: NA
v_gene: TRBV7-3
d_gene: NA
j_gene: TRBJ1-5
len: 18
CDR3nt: TGTGCCAGCAGCCCTGGACGGGTAGGGGTTTTGGCCAATCAGCCCCAGCATTTT
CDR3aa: CASSPGRVGVLANQPQHF